This TCR beta chain emerged from a study of cytomegalovirus exposure and HLA in healthy donors. In regard to this clone: The antigen is undetermined.

V gave up 3 bases and J gave up 5 bases; unmatched junction bases: 4. The CDR3 length is 14 residues. Germline CDR1 and CDR2: MDHEN and SYDVKM. Study results and limitations: In an earlier analysis, in roughly 600 donors, most V segments appeared productive either ~87% or ~30% of the time.

PCR was performed using 60 Vbeta and 13 Jbeta primers. Profiling relied on immunoSEQ multiplex PCR, and the TCRdb table lists in-frame clones only, not all of them. The sample features 100,000 to 150,000 clones, with under 2% in its top ten. Sequenced input: PBMCs. The rearrangement joins TRBV28 to TRBJ1-5; 7 nucleotides agree with TRBD1. The source of this sequence is a woman in her 40s in good health and CMV-seropositive. CDR3 region: CASSLTGLHQPQHF. As DNA, the CDR3 is TGTGCCAGCAGTTTGACAGGGCTTCATCAGCCCCAGCATTTT.